This T cell receptor (beta chain) was recorded in a study of cytomegalovirus exposure and HLA in healthy donors. General observations from the study: Presence/absence analyses treated sequencing depth as roughly uniform across donors.

Note on this clone: Its antigen is still unknown.

With 60 Vbeta and 13 Jbeta primers, the PCR was carried out. Assay used: immunoSEQ multiplex PCR; TCRdb lists only in-frame clones, some missing. Reported are some 75,000 clones; the ten largest clones contain 6% to 8%. The J segment lost 3 bases and the V segment lost 4 bases, leaving 5 bases of the junction unmatched. CDR3 length: 14 residues. CDR1 and CDR2 (germline): SGHRS, YFSETQ. This clonotype originated in a female donor in good health and CMV-seropositive. Sequenced material: PBMCs. The chain is built from TRBV5-1 and TRBJ2-7, with 9 nucleotides matching TRBD2. CDR3 sequence reads: CASSLAGLSYEQYF. For the CDR3, the DNA is TGCGCCAGCAGCCTAGCGGGACTGAGCTACGAGCAGTACTTC.